The 26 T cell receptor beta chains listed next were all sequenced from one sample in a study of OX40 agonist ivuxolimab in advanced cancers. Libraries were prepared by immunoSEQ multiplex PCR; TCRdb keeps only in-frame clonotypes and omits some of them. Of about 97,000 clones in the sample, approximately 87% were seen once. The source material was CD4+ or CD8+ T cells sorted from blood, sampled in a trial of the OX40 agonist ivuxolimab. These receptors were taken from an adult with an advanced solid tumor such as melanoma, head and neck, liver or kidney cancer.

Notes on this clone: Its ends do not fully match the called genes, so a read error is possible. V gene TRBV11-3 combines with J gene TRBJ2-1; 16 nucleotides match TRBD2. The germline V gene encodes CDR1 SGHNT and CDR2 YENEEA. This CDR3 spans 12 amino acids. The DNA for the CDR3 is TGTGCCAGCAGCACGGGACTAGCGGGGGGGCTCTTC. Its translation is CASSTGLAGGLF.

J is TRBJ2-7 and V is TRBV11-2, with TRBD2 as a possible D gene (5 bases). CDR1 and CDR2 (germline): SGHAT, FQNNGV. With 0 bases removed from V and 4 bases from J, the gap between germline ends came to 10 bases. The CDR3 covers 14 residues. The CDR3 DNA reads as TGTGCCAGCAGCTTAGAGAGGGTTTGGTACGAGCAGTACTTC. Amino acid sequence: CASSLERVWYEQYF.

This chain connects TRBV7-3 to TRBJ1-1; D is possibly TRBD1 (5 bases). Germline V lookup: CDR1 SGHTA, CDR2 FQGTGA. CDR3 length equals 13 residues. Trimming took off 2 bases at V and 2 bases at J, with 6 bases between the two ends. The CDR3 region is CASSLDSNTEAFF. As DNA, the CDR3 is TGTGCCAGCAGCTTAGACAGTAACACTGAAGCTTTCTTT.

The genes are TRBV6-1 and TRBJ2-5, with D perhaps matching TRBD2 (6 bases). V lost 6 bases, J lost 4 bases, and 6 bases lay in between. This CDR3 is built from 11 residues. Germline CDR1 MNHNS, CDR2 SASEGT. CDR3 DNA sequence: TGTGCCAGCAGGGGACTAGAGACCCAGTACTTC. This translates into CASRGLETQYF.

This clone appeared once. The rearrangement links TRBV19 to TRBJ1-3; D is possibly TRBD1 (5 bases). V was cut by 5 bases and J by 0 bases, with 11 bases left in between. The CDR3 extends over 15 amino acids. CDR1 is LNHDA and CDR2 is SQIVND in the germline V gene (reference sequence). CDR3 sequence reads: CASSPRQLSGNTIYF. DNA for the CDR3: TGTGCCAGTAGTCCTAGACAGCTCTCTGGAAACACCATATATTTT.

This clone was seen just once. The rearrangement links TRBV7-2 to TRBJ1-5, with 9 bases matching TRBD1. Germline trimming cut 1 base from V and 6 bases from J; bases unmatched to any gene: 4. Per germline, CDR1 SGHTA and CDR2 FQGNSA. The CDR3 sequence is 15 residues long. The CDR3 DNA reads TGTGCCAGCAGCTTAGTCGGGACAGGGTTTCAGCCCCAGCATTTT. It codes for CASSLVGTGFQPQHF.

This clone has ten or more counts. The chain couples TRBV11-3 to TRBJ2-7, with 8 bases identical to TRBD1. J was trimmed by 3 bases and V by 1 base; bases with no gene match: 14. The CDR3 length is 18 residues. In germline, CDR1 is SGHNT, CDR2 YENEEA. In nucleotides, the CDR3 is TGTGCCAGCAGCTTAGGGGACAGGCTAAATACTGCCAACTACGAGCAGTACTTC. Encoded protein: CASSLGDRLNTANYEQYF.

J is TRBJ1-1 and V is TRBV27; 7 positions match TRBD1. The V gene's germline CDR1 is MNHEY and CDR2 SMNVEV (reference sequence). The CDR3 spans 15 residues. The V and J ends lost 4 bases and 2 bases, in that order; junction bases with no gene match: 7. The CDR3 is CASSSPQGVNTEAFF. CDR3 sequence (DNA): TGTGCCAGCAGTTCCCCCCAGGGGGTAAACACTGAAGCTTTCTTT.

This chain uses TRBV25-1 with TRBJ2-2, with D tentatively TRBD1 (5 bases). CDR1 and CDR2 from the germline V gene are MGHDK and SYGVNS. This CDR3 is 13 amino acids long. Deletions cut 4 bases from V and 5 bases from J, with 8 bases between. The CDR3: CASSGQQTGELFF. Here the CDR3 DNA reads TGTGCCAGCAGTGGACAGCAGACCGGGGAGCTGTTTTTT. The full variable domain, with the rest looked up from reference TRBV25-1 and TRBJ2-2, is EADIYQTPRYLVIGTGKKITLECSQTMGHDKMYWYQQDPGMELHLIHYSYGVNSTEKGDLSSESTVSRIRTEHFPLTLESARPSHTSQYLCASSGQQTGELFFGEGSRLTVL.

The gene calls are TRBV30 and TRBJ1-4; 9 bases line up with TRBD1. The CDR3 runs to 13 residues. The germline V gene encodes CDR1 GTSNPN and CDR2 SVGIG (reference sequence). The junction had 7 bases not matched to a gene; V was cut back by 3 bases and J by 11 bases. Here the CDR3 DNA reads TGTGCCTGGAGCGGGGACAGGGTAGGGAAACTGTTTTTT. Its translation is CAWSGDRVGKLFF.

The chain combines TRBV7-2 with TRBJ2-5; D may be TRBD2 (6 bases). The V end was cut by 4 bases, the J end by 5 bases, with 17 bases between. This CDR3 comprises 15 residues. Germline assignment: CDR1 SGHTA and CDR2 FQGNSA. CDR3 sequence (DNA): TGTGCCAGCAGCTCGAACCCGACTGGGAGGGAGACCCAGTACTTC. It encodes CASSSNPTGRETQYF.

The chain recombines TRBV27 with TRBJ1-1; TRBD1 matches at 11 bases. Germline CDR1 and CDR2: MNHEY and SMNVEV (reference sequence). This CDR3 is built from 13 residues. With V trimmed by 5 bases and J by 9 bases, 5 bases remained unmatched. This chain's CDR3 is CASSRWTGGQAFF. CDR3 bases: TGTGCCAGCAGTCGCTGGACAGGGGGCCAAGCTTTCTTT.

This clone was seen more than once but under ten times. The V call is TRBV7-8, the J call TRBJ1-1; the D gene is possibly TRBD1 (6 bases). Germline lookup yields CDR1 SGHVS and CDR2 FQNEAQ. The CDR3 runs to 17 residues. V gave up 3 bases and J gave up 1 base, with 18 bases separating them. The CDR3 nucleotides are TGTGCCAGCAGCTTCGGGGGACTCACCAGGGGGAACACTGAAGCTTTCTTT. It codes for CASSFGGLTRGNTEAFF.

J is TRBJ1-2 and V is TRBV15; 7 bases are a match to TRBD1. CDR3 length: 15 amino acids. CDR1 and CDR2 from the germline V gene are LNHNV and YYDKDF (reference sequence). Losses at the gene ends were 0 bases for V and 8 bases for J; bases not matched to a gene: 9. Here the CDR3 DNA reads TGTGCCACCAGCAGAGATCCGGGACAGCCTTTAGGCTACACCTTC. Protein product: CATSRDPGQPLGYTF.

This clone was observed once. This chain joins TRBV13 and TRBJ1-6, with TRBD1 matching over 9 bases. CDR3 size: 15 residues. Germline CDR1 and CDR2: PRHDT and FYEKMQ (reference sequence). The V gene end was trimmed by 5 bases and the J gene end by 5 bases; junction bases not matched to a gene: 4. In DNA, the CDR3 is TGTGCCAGCAGCCAGGGACAGGGTAATAATTCACCCCTCCACTTT. The encoded protein is CASSQGQGNNSPLHF.

The genes are TRBV4-2 and TRBJ1-6, with TRBD1 matching 8 bases. Germline loops: CDR1 LGHNA, CDR2 YNFKEQ. The junction had 0 bases not matched to a gene; V was cut back by 1 base and J by 7 bases. The CDR3 consists of 14 residues. The CDR3 is CASSQGQGNSPLHF. For the CDR3, the DNA is TGTGCCAGCAGCCAAGGACAGGGGAATTCACCCCTCCACTTT.

This clone was counted only a few times. The rearrangement uses TRBV7-2 and TRBJ2-7; no definite D call. The CDR3 covers 13 residues. Germline lookup yields CDR1 SGHTA and CDR2 FQGNSA. V shed 5 bases and J shed 0 bases, with 8 bases lying between them. CDR3 sequence: CASSPPASYEQYF. DNA of the CDR3: TGTGCCAGCAGCCCTCCGGCCTCCTACGAGCAGTACTTC.

This chain uses TRBV7-8 with TRBJ1-4; 10 nucleotides line up with TRBD1. Germline V gene sequence: CDR1 SGHVS, CDR2 FQNEAQ. Germline trimming cut 4 bases from V and 8 bases from J; bases unmatched to any gene: 4. The CDR3 sequence is 14 residues long. For the CDR3, the DNA is TGTGCCAGCAGCTGGGACAGGGGACGGGAAAAACTGTTTTTT. Translating gives CASSWDRGREKLFF.

The chain employs TRBV13 and TRBJ1-1, with D maybe TRBD1 (5 bases). V was pared by 6 bases and J by 8 bases, with 16 bases between. This CDR3 spans 13 amino acids. Germline V gene data show CDR1 as PRHDT and CDR2 as FYEKMQ (reference sequence). CDR3 region: CASSWGRRREAFF. CDR3 DNA: TGTGCCAGCAGTTGGGGACGGCGGAGGGAAGCTTTCTTT.

This clone occurred once. V is TRBV5-4 and J is TRBJ1-6; D call uncertain. The germline gives CDR1 SGHNT, CDR2 YYREEE (reference sequence). The V end lost 1 base, the J end lost 3 bases, and 11 bases lay between the germline ends. There are 16 residues in the CDR3. The CDR3 loop is CASSLSDVVYNSPLHF. For the CDR3, the DNA is TGTGCCAGCAGCTTGTCGGATGTAGTCTATAATTCACCCCTCCACTTT.

The chain is built from TRBV2 and TRBJ2-6; the D gene is possibly TRBD2 (6 bases). From germline, CDR1 is SNHLY and CDR2 FYNNEI. Trimming took 2 bases from V and 8 from J, leaving 13 bases between them. The CDR3 runs to 15 residues. The CDR3 loop is CASSEFIGGTNVLTF. The DNA for the CDR3 is TGTGCCAGCAGTGAATTTATTGGCGGGACCAACGTCCTGACTTTC.

J is TRBJ1-6 and V is TRBV5-4; D unresolved. The germline CDR1 and CDR2 sequences are SGHNT and YYREEE (reference sequence). The V gene lost 0 bases and the J gene lost 9 bases, with 7 bases spanning the gap. CDR3 length: 13 amino acids. The CDR3 here is CASSLDGLSPLHF. The CDR3 bases are TGTGCCAGCAGCTTGGATGGGCTTTCACCCCTCCACTTT.

This rearrangement joins TRBV6-5 to TRBJ2-2, with TRBD1 matching over 7 bases. The CDR3 runs 13 residues. Germline V lookup: CDR1 MNHEY, CDR2 SVGAGI. Trimming took 6 bases from V and 5 from J; bases not matched to a gene: 3. CDR3 bases: TGTGCCAGCAGCCAACAGGGGACCGGGGAGCTGTTTTTT. Protein sequence: CASSQQGTGELFF.

The chain joins TRBV7-9 to TRBJ1-5; weak D call: TRBD1 (5 bases). V was clipped by 1 base and J by 1 base, with 11 bases between them. Germline CDR1 SEHNR, CDR2 FQNEAQ (reference sequence). The CDR3 covers 16 residues. In DNA, the CDR3 is TGTGCCAGCAGCTTAGAGTCCTCAGGGAGCAATCAGCCCCAGCATTTT. It yields the protein CASSLESSGSNQPQHF.

The rearrangement links TRBV7-8 to TRBJ2-1, with 10 bases lining up with TRBD2. V lost 5 bases and J lost 2; bases outside the gene matches: 3. CDR3 size: 15 residues. Germline lookup yields CDR1 SGHVS and CDR2 FQNEAQ. As DNA, the CDR3 is TGTGCCAGCAGCCGAGCGGGAGGGCCCTACAATGAGCAGTTCTTC. This codes for CASSRAGGPYNEQFF.

The chain links TRBV29-1 to TRBJ1-2; no clear D. Deletions cut 7 bases from V and 0 bases from J, with 12 bases between. Per the germline V gene, CDR1 is SQVTM and CDR2 is ANQGSEA. The CDR3 totals 13 residues. The CDR3 loop is CSGSTAANYGYTF. DNA of the CDR3: TGCAGCGGATCGACGGCCGCTAACTATGGCTACACCTTC.